The clone carrying this T cell receptor (beta chain) appeared a single time. Its antigen is not known. This entry belongs to a study of cytomegalovirus exposure and HLA in healthy donors. The PCR was carried out with 60 Vbeta primers and 13 Jbeta primers. Using immunoSEQ multiplex PCR, the repertoire was profiled, and TCRdb retains in-frame clones only, with some absent. The data hold more than 95,000 clones, with roughly 79% observed a single time. Notes on the study in general: One later analysis reportedly identified an Asian-associated ancestry cluster that showed fewer N-insertions than the roughly 720-donor mean.

The TCR sequence derives from a man between 60 and 75 years old in good health and CMV-seropositive. The sample taken for sequencing was PBMCs.

The CDR3 sequence: CASSKKGTGALSYEQYF. CDR3 DNA: TGTGCCAGCAGCAAAAAAGGGACAGGGGCCCTCTCCTACGAGCAGTACTTC. The chain combines TRBV21-1 with TRBJ2-5; TRBD1 is the table's D call and was not checked against the DNA. The DNA end is more similar to TRBJ2-7, so the J call may be wrong. TRBV21-1 is designated a pseudogene. The CDR3 is made up of 17 amino acids.